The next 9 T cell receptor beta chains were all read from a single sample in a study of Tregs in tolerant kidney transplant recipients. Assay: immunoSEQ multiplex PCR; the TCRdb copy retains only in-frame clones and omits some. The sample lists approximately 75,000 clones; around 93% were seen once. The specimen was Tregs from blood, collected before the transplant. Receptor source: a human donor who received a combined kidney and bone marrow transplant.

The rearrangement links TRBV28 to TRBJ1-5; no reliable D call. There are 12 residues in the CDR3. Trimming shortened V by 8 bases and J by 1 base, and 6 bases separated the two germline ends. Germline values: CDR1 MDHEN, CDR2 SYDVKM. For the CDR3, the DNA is TGTGCCAGCCGTCGCAGCAATCAGCCCCAGCATTTT. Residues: CASRRSNQPQHF.

In nucleotides, the CDR3 is TGTGCCAGCAGTGGCCGGGACATACGTATTGGAGGCAATCAGCCCCAGCATTTT. This codes for CASSGRDIRIGGNQPQHF. The chain carries TRBV28 and TRBJ1-5; TRBD1 is a possible D gene (6 bases). This CDR3 is 18 amino acids long. V lost 5 bases and J lost 2, with 22 bases in between. Germline-derived CDR1 and CDR2 are MDHEN and SYDVKM. The full variable domain, in which reference TRBV28 and TRBJ1-5 provide the parts outside the CDR3, is DVKVTQSSRYLVKRTGEKVFLECVQDMDHENMFWYRQDPGLGLRLIYFSYDVKMKEKGDIPEGYSVSREKKERFSLILESASTNQTSMYLCASSGRDIRIGGNQPQHFGDGTRLSIL.

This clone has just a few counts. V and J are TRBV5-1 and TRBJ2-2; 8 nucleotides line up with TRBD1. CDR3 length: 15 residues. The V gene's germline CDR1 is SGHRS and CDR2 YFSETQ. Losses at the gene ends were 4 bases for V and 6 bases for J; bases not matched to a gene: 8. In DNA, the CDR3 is TGCGCCAGCAGCCCGCGGACAGGGAGAGCCGGGGAGCTGTTTTTT. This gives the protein CASSPRTGRAGELFF.

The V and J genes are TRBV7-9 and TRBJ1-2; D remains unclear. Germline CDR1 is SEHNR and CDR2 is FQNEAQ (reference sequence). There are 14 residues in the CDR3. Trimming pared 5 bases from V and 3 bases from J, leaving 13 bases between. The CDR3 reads CASSRLRSDYGYTF. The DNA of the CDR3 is TGTGCCAGCAGCCGACTCAGGAGTGACTATGGCTACACCTTC.

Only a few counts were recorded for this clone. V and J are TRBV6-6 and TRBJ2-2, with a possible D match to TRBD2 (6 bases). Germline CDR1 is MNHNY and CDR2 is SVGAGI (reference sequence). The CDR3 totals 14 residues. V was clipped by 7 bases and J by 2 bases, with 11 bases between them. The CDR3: CASNWDSNTGELFF. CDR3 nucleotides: TGTGCCAGCAATTGGGACTCCAACACCGGGGAGCTGTTTTTT.

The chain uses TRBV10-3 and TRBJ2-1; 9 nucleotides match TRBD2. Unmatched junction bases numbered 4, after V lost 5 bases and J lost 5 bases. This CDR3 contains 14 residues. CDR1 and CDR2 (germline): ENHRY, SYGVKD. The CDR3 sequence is CAISPGLADNEQFF. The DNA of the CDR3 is TGTGCCATCAGTCCGGGACTAGCCGACAATGAGCAGTTCTTC.

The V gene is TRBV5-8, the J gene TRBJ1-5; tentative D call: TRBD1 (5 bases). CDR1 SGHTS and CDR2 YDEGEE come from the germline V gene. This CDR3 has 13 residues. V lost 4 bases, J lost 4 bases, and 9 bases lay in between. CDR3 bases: TGTGCCAGCAGCGGGGCCCAGAATCAGCCCCAGCATTTT. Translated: CASSGAQNQPQHF. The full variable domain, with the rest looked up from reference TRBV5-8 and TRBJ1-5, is EAGVTQSPTHLIKTRGQQATLRCSPISGHTSVYWYQQALGLGLQFLLWYDEGEERNRGNFPPRFSGRQFPNYSSELNVNALELEDSALYLCASSGAQNQPQHFGDGTRLSIL.

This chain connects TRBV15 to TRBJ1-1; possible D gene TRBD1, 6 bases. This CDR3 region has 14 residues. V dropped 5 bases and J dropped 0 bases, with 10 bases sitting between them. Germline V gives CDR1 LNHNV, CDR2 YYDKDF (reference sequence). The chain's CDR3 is CATSPRTVNTEAFF. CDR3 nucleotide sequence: TGTGCCACCAGCCCAAGGACAGTGAACACTGAAGCTTTCTTT.

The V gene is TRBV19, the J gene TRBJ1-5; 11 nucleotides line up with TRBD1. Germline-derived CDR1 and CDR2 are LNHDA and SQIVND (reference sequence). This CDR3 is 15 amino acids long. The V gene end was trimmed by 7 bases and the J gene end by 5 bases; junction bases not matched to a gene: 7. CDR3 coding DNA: TGTGCCAGTACCCCGGGACAGGGGGTTCATCAGCCCCAGCATTTT. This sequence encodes CASTPGQGVHQPQHF.